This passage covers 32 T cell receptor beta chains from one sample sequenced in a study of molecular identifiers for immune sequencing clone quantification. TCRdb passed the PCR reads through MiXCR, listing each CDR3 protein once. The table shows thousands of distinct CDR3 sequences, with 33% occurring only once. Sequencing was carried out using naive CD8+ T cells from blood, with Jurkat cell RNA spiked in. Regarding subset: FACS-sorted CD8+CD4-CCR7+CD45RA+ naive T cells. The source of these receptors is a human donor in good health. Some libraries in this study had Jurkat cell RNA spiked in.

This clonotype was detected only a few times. CDR3 region: CASSSGTNEKLFF. CDR3 in DNA: TGTGCCAGCAGTAGTGGCACTAATGAAAAACTGTTTTTT. J is TRBJ1-4 and V is TRBV3-1; D is uncertain. The germline V and J ends were trimmed by 6 bases and 2 bases, with 7 bases remaining between them. This CDR3 contains 13 residues. Germline-derived CDR1 and CDR2 are LGHDT and YNNKEL (reference sequence).

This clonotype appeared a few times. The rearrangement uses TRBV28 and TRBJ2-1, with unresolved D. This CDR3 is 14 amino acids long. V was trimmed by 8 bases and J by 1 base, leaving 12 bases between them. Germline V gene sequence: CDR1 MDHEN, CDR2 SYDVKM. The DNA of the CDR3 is TGTGCCAGCGCCCTGCTCCGTTCCTACAATGAGCAGTTCTTC. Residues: CASALLRSYNEQFF. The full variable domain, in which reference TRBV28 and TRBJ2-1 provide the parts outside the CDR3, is DVKVTQSSRYLVKRTGEKVFLECVQDMDHENMFWYRQDPGLGLRLIYFSYDVKMKEKGDIPEGYSVSREKKERFSLILESASTNQTSMYLCASALLRSYNEQFFGPGTRLTVL.

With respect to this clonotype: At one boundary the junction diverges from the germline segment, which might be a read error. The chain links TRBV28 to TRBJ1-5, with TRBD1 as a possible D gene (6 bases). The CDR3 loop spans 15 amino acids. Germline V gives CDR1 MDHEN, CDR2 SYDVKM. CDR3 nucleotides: TGTGCCAGCAGTCCCCTGGGGGGCTGGCATCAGTCCCAGCATTTT. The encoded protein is CASSPLGGWHQSQHF. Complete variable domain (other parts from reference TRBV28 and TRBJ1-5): DVKVTQSSRYLVKRTGEKVFLECVQDMDHENMFWYRQDPGLGLRLIYFSYDVKMKEKGDIPEGYSVSREKKERFSLILESASTNQTSMYLCASSPLGGWHQSQHFGDGTRLSIL.

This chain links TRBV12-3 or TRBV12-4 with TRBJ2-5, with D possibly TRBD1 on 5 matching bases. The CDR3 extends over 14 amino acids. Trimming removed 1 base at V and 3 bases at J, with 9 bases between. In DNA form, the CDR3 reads TGTGCCAGCAGTTTAGTGGGCAGGGAAGAGACCCAGTACTTC. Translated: CASSLVGREETQYF.

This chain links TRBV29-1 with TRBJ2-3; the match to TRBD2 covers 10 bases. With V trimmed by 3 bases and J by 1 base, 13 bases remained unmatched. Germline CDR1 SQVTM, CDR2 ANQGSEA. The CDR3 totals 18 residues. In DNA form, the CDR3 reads TGCAGCGTTGAGGGGCCCTACATCGGACTAGCGGGCACAGATACGCAGTATTTT. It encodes CSVEGPYIGLAGTDTQYF.

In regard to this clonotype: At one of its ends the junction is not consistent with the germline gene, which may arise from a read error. DNA of the CDR3: TGTGCCAGCCGCCATGACTTACTGGACTCCCAAGAGACCCAGTACTTC. Its protein is CASRHDLLDSQETQYF. The rearrangement joins TRBV4-2 to TRBJ2-5, with D tentatively TRBD2 (5 bases). This CDR3 has 16 amino acids. CDR1 is LGHNA and CDR2 is YNFKEQ in the germline V gene.

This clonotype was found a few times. CDR3 residues: CASRTGTSVYNEQFF. The CDR3 nucleotides read TGTGCCAGCAGAACCGGGACTAGCGTTTACAATGAGCAGTTCTTC. This rearrangement joins TRBV6-5 to TRBJ2-1; 10 positions agree with TRBD2. The trim removed 6 bases at V and 4 bases at J, leaving 6 bases unmatched. Per germline, CDR1 MNHEY and CDR2 SVGAGI. The CDR3 is made up of 15 amino acids.

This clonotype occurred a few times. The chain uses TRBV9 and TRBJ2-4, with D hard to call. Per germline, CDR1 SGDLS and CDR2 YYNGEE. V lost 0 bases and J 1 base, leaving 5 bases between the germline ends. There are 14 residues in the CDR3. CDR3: CASSVDSAKNIQYF. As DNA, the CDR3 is TGTGCCAGCAGCGTAGACAGCGCCAAAAACATTCAGTACTTC.

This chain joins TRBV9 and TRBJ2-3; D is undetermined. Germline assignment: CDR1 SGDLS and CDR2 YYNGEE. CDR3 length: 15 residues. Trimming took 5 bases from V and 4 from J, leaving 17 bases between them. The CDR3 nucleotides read TGTGCCAGCAGTGACGGACCAAACCGGGCAGATACGCAGTATTTT. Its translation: CASSDGPNRADTQYF. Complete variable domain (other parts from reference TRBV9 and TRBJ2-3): DSGVTQTPKHLITATGQRVTLRCSPRSGDLSVYWYQQSLDQGLQFLIQYYNGEERAKGNILERFSAQQFPDLHSELNLSSLELGDSALYFCASSDGPNRADTQYFGPGTRLTVL.

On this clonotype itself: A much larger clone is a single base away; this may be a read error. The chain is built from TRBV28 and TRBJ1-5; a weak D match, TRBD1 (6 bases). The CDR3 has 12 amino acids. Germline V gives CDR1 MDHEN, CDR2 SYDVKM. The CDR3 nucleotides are TGTGCCAGCGGGAGGGGGAATCAGCCCCGGCATTTT. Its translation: CASGRGNQPRHF.

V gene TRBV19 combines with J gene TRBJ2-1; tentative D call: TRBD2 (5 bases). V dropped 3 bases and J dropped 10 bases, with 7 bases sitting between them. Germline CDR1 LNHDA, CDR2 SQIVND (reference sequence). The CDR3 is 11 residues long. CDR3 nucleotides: TGTGCCAGTAGTATTCGGGGAGAGCAGTTCTTC. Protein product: CASSIRGEQFF.

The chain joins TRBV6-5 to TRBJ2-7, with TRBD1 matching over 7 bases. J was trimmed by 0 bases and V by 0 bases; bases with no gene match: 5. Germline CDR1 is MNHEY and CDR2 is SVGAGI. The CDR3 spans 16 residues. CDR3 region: CASSYSQGQFSYEQYF. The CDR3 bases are TGTGCCAGCAGTTACTCGCAGGGACAGTTCTCCTACGAGCAGTACTTC.

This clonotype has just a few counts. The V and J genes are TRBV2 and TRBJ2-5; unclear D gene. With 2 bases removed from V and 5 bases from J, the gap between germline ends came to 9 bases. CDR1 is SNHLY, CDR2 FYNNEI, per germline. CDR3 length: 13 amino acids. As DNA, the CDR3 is TGTGCCAGCAGTGAAAACCCTGGGGAGACCCAGTACTTC. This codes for CASSENPGETQYF.

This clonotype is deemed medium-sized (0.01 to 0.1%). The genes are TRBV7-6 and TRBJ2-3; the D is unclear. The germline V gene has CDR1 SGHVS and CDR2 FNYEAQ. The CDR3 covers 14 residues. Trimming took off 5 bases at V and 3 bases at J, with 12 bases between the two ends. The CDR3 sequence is CASSPGRRTDTQYF. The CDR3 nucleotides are TGTGCCAGCAGCCCCGGCCGGCGAACAGATACGCAGTATTTT. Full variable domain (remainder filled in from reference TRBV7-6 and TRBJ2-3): GAGVSQSPRYKVTKRGQDVALRCDPISGHVSLYWYRQALGQGPEFLTYFNYEAQQDKSGLPNDRFSAERPEGSISTLTIQRTEQRDSAMYRCASSPGRRTDTQYFGPGTRLTVL.

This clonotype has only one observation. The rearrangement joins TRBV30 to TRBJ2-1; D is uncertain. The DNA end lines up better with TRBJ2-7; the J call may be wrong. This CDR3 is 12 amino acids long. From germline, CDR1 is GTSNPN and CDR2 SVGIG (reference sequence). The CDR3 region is CAWTLTTPEQYF. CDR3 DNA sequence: TGTGCCTGGACCTTGACGACCCCAGAGCAGTACTTC.

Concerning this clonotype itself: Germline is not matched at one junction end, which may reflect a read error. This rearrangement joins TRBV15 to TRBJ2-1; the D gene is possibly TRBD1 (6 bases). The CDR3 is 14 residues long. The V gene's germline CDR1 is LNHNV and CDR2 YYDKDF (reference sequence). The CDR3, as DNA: TGTGCCACCAGCAGGTGGAATGGGGGCAATGGGCAGTTCTTC. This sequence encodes CATSRWNGGNGQFF.

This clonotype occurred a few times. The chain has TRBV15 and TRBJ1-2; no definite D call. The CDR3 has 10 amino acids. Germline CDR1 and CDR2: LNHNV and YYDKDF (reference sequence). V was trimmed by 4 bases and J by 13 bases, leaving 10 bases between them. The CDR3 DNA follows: TGTGCCACCAGCATAGGAGGGTGCACCTTC. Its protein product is CATSIGGCTF.

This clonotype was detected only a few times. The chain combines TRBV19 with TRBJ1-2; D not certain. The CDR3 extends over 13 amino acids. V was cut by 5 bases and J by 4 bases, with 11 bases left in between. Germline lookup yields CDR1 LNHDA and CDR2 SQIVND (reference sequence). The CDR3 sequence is CASSPSATYGYTF. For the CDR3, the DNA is TGTGCCAGTAGTCCCTCGGCCACCTATGGCTACACCTTC.

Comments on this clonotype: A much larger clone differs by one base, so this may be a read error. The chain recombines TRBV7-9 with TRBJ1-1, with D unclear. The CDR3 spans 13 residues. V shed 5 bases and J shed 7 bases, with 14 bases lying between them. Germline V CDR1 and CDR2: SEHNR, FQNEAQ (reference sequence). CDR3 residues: CASSPDGWFEAFF. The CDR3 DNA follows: TGTGCCAGCAGCCCGGACGGTTGGTTTGAAGCTTTCTTT.

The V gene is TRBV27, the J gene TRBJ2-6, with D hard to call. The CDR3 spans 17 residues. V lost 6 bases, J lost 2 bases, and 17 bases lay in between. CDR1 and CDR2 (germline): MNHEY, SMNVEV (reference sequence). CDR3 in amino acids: CASSPTPRDPGANVLTF. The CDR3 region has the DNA TGTGCCAGCAGCCCTACCCCCCGAGACCCTGGGGCCAACGTCCTGACTTTC. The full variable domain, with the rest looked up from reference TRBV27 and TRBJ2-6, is EAQVTQNPRYLITVTGKKLTVTCSQNMNHEYMSWYRQDPGLGLRQIYYSMNVEVTDKGDVPEGYKVSRKEKRNFPLILESPSPNQTSLYFCASSPTPRDPGANVLTFGAGSRLTVL.

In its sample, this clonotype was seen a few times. The CDR3 bases are TGTGCCAGCAGTTTTTCGGGCGGAGAGACCCAGTACTTC. Translated, it gives CASSFSGGETQYF. This chain links TRBV28 with TRBJ2-5; D is ambiguous. The V gene's germline CDR1 is MDHEN and CDR2 SYDVKM. V was pared by 3 bases and J by 4 bases, with 9 bases between. The CDR3 spans 13 residues.

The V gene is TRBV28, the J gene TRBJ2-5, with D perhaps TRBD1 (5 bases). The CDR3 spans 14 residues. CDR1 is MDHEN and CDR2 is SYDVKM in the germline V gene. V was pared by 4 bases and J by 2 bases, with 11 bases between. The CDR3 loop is CASSSAGRQETQYF. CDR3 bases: TGTGCCAGCAGTTCCGCAGGGCGACAAGAGACCCAGTACTTC.

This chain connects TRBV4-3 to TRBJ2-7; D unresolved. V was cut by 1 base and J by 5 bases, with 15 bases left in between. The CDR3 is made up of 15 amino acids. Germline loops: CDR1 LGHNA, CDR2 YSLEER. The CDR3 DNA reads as TGCGCCAGCAGCCAAGGAAGTAGTTTTTACGACGAGCAGTACTTC. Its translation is CASSQGSSFYDEQYF.

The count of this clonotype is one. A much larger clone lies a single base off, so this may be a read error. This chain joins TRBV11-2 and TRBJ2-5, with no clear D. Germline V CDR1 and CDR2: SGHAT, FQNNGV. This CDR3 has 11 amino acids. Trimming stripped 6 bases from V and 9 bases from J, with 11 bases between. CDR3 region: CASRVGEAQYF. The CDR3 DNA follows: TGTGCCAGCAGGGTCGGCGAGGCCCAGTACTTC.

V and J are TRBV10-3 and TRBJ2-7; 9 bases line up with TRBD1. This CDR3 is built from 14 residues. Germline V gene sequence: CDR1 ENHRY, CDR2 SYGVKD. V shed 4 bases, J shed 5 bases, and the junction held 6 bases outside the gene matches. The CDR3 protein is CAISGGTGSDEQYF. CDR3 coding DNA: TGTGCCATCAGTGGTGGGACAGGGAGTGACGAGCAGTACTTC.

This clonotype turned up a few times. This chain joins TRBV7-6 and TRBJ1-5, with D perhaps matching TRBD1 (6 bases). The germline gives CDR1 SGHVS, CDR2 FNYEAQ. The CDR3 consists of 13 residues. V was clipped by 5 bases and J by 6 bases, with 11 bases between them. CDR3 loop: CASSRGGSQPQHF. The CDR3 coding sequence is TGTGCCAGCAGCCGAGGGGGAAGTCAGCCCCAGCATTTT.

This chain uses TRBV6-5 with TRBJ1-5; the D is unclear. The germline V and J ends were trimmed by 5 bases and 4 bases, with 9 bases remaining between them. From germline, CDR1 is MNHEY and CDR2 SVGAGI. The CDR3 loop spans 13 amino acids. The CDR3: CASSKYTNQPQHF. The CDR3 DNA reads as TGTGCCAGCAGTAAGTACACGAATCAGCCCCAGCATTTT.

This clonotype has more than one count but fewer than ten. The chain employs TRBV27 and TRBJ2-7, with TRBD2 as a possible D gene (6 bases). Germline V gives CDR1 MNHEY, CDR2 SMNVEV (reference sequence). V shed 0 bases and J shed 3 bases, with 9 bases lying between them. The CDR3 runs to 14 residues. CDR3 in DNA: TGTGCCAGCAGTTTATCGCCGGAGGGCTACGAGCAGTACTTC. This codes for CASSLSPEGYEQYF.

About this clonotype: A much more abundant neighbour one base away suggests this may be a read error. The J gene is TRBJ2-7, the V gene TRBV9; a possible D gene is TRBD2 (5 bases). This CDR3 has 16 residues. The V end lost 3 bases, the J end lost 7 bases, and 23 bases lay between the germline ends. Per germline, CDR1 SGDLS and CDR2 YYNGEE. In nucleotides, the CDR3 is TGTGCCAGCAGCGAAGGTCCCATATCTCGGGGTAGTGAGCAGTACTTC. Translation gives CASSEGPISRGSEQYF.

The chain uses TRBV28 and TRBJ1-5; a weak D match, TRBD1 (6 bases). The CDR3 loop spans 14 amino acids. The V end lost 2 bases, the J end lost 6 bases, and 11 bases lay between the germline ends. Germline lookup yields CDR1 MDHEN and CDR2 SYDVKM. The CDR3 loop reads CASSLITGLQPQHF. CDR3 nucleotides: TGTGCCAGCAGTTTAATCACAGGGCTTCAGCCCCAGCATTTT.

CDR3 DNA sequence: TGTGCCAGCAGCCCCGGAGGTGGAGAGCAGTACTTC. Translating gives CASSPGGGEQYF. The chain couples TRBV3-1 to TRBJ2-7; tentatively, D is TRBD2 (5 bases). The CDR3 is 12 residues long. In germline, CDR1 is LGHDT, CDR2 YNNKEL (reference sequence). V lost 4 bases and J 7 bases, leaving 11 bases between the germline ends.

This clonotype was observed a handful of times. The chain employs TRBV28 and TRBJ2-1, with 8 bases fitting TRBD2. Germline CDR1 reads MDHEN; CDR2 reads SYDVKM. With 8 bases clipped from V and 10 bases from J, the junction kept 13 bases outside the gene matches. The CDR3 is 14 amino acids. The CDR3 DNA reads TGTGCCAGCCTACGGGAGCGGGAGCATTCGGAGCAGTTCTTC. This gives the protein CASLREREHSEQFF.